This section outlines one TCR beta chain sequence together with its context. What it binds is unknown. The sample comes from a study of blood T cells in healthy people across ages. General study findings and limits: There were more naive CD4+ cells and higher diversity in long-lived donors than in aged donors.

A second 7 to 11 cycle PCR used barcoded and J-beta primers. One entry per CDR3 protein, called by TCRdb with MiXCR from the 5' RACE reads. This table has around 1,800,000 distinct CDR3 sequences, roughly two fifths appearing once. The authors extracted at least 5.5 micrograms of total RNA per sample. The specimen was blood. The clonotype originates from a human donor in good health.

As DNA, the CDR3 is TGTGCCAGTAGTCTCCCTACCATACGACAAGAGACCCAGTACTTC. The encoded protein is CASSLPTIRQETQYF. V is TRBV19 and J is TRBJ2-5; no definite D call. Trimming took off 5 bases at V and 2 bases at J, with 15 bases between the two ends. CDR3 length: 15 amino acids. Per the germline V gene, CDR1 is LNHDA and CDR2 is SQIVND (reference sequence).